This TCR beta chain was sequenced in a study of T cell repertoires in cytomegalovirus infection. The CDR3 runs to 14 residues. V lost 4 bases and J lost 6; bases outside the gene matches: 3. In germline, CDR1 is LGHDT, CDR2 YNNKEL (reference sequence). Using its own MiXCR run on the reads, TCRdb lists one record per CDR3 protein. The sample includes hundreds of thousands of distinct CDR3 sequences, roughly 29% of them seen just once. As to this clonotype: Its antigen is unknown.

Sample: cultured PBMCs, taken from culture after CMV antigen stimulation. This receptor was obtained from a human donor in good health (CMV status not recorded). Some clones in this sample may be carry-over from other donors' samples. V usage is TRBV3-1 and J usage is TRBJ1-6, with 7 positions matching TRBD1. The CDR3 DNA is TGTGCCAGCAGCCTGGGACAGACTAATTCACCCCTCCACTTT. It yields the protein CASSLGQTNSPLHF.